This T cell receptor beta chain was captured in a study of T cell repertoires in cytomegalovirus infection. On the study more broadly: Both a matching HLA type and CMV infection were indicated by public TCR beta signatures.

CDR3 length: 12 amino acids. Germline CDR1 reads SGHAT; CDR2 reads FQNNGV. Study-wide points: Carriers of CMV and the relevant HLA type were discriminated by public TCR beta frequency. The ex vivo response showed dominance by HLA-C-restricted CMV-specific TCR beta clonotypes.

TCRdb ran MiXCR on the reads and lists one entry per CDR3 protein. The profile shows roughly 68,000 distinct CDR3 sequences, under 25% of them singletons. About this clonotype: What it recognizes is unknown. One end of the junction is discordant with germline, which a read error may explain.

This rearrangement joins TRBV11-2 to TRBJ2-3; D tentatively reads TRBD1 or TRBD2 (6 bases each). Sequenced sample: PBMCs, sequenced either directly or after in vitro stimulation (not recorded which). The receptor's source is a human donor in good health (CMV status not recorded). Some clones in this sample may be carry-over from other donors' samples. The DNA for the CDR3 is TGTGCCAGCAGCCTAGAGGGGGACTCGGGTGGTTTT. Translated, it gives CASSLEGDSGGF. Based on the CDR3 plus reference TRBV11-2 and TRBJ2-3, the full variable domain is EAGVAQSPRYKIIEKRQSVAFWCNPISGHATLYWYQQILGQGPKLLIQFQNNGVVDDSQLPKDRFSAERLKGVDSTLKIQPAKLEDSAVYLCASSLEGDSGGFGPGTRLTVL.